The clone carrying this TCR beta chain was seen a single time. This sample stems from a study of identifying expanded T cells in peripheral blood. The CDR3 runs to 15 residues. Germline CDR1 SGHRS, CDR2 YFSETQ. V lost 2 bases, J lost 2 bases, and 12 bases lay in between. TCRdb's table, derived via immunoSEQ multiplex PCR, lists solely in-frame clones and lacks some. The sample shows about 110,000 clones, approximately 90% of them seen only once. The sequencing sample was made of blood. The J gene is TRBJ2-3, the V gene TRBV5-1, with TRBD2 as a possible D gene (6 bases). The receptor's source is a person aged 18 to 70 in good health. Here the CDR3 DNA reads TGCGCCAGCAGCTTTGGATTAGCGGACACAGATACGCAGTATTTT. Its protein product is CASSFGLADTDTQYF.